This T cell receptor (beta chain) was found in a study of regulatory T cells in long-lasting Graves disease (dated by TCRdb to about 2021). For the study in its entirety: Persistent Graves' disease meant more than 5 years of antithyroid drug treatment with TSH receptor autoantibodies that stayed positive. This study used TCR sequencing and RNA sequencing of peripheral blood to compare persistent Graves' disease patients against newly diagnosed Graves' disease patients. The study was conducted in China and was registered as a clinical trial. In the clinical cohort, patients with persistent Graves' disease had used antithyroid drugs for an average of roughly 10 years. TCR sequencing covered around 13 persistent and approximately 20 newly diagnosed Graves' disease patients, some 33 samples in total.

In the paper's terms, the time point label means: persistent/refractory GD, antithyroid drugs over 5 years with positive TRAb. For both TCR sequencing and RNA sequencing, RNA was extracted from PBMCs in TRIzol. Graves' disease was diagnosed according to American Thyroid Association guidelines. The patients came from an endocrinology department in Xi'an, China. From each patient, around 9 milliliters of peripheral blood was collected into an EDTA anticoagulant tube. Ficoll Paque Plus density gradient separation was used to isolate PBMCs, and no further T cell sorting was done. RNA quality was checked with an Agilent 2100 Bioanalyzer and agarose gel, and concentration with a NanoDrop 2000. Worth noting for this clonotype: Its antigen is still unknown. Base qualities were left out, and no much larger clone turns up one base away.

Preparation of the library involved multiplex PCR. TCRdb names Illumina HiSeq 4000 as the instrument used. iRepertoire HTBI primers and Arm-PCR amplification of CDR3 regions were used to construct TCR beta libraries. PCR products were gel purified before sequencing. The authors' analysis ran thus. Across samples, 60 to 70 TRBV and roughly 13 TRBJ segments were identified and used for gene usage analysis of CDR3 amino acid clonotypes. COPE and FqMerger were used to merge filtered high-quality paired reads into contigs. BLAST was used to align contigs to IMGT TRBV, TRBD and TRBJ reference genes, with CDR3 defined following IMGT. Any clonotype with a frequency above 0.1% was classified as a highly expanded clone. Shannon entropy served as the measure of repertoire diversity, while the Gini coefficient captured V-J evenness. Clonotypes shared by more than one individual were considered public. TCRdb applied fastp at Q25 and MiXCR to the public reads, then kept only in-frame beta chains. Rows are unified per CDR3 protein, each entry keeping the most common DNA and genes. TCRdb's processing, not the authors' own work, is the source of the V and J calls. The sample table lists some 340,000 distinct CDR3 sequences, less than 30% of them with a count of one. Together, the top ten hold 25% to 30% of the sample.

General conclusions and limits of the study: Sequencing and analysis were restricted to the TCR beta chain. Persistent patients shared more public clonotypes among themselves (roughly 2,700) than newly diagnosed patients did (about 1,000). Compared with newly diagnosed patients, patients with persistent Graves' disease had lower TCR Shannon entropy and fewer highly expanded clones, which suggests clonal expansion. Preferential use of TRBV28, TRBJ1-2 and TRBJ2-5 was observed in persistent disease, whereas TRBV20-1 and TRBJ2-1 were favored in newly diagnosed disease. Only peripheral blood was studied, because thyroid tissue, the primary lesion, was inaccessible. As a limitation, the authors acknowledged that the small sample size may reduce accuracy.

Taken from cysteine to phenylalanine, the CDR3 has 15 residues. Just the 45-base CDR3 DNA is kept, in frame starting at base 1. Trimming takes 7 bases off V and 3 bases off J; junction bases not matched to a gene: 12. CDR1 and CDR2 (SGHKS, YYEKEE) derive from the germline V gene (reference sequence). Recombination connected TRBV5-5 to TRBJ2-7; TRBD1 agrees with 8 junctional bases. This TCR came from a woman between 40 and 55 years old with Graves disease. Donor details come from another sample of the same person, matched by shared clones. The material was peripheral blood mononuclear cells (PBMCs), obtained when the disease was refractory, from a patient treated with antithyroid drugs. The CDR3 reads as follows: CASAPLDRVGYEQYF. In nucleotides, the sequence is TGTGCCAGCGCGCCATTGGACAGGGTGGGCTACGAGCAGTACTTC.